The T cell receptor beta chain described here comes from a study of immune cell composition in non-small cell lung cancer. The method was immunoSEQ multiplex PCR; TCRdb's version includes in-frame clones alone and lacks a portion of them. The sample has 1,500 to 2,000 clones; around three quarters are singletons. Findings of the study overall: Squamous carcinomas (approximately 80%) more often had tumour-associated clones >0.5% than adenocarcinomas (approximately 35%). TIL tumour reactivity correlated with maximal tumour-associated clone frequency in adenocarcinoma.

The normal lung sample lay at least 3 cm, and maximally far, from the tumour. About this clone itself: The antigen is undetermined.

The sequenced sample consisted of non-adjacent lung tissue. The TCR was taken from a human donor with non-small cell lung cancer.

CDR3 region: CATKAQQGSTAFF. CDR3 DNA sequence: TGCGCCACCAAAGCTCAACAGGGATCTACAGCTTTCTTT. The V call is TRBV5-1, the J call TRBJ1-1, with a possible D match to TRBD1 (6 bases). Germline assignment: CDR1 SGHRS and CDR2 YFSETQ. V was trimmed by 9 bases and J by 10 bases, leaving 22 bases between them. The length of the CDR3 is 13 residues.